The entry that follows covers one T cell receptor (beta chain) sequence. What it binds is not known. A read error may account for a junction end that differs from germline. The data are from a study of radiotherapy plus CTLA-4 blockade in lung cancer. Background on the study: Objective responses arose in 18% of patients, and approximately 30% experienced disease control.

Sequenced by immunoSEQ multiplex PCR; TCRdb stores in-frame clones only, minus some. The profile shows just under 45,000 clones, about 70% of them singletons. Study outcomes and limitations: Radiotherapy with ipilimumab was followed by blood expansion of tumor-derived clones.

The CDR3 is 16 amino acids. Germline lookup yields CDR1 SGHDT and CDR2 YYEEEE. The sequenced sample was peripheral blood, obtained from a patient treated with radiotherapy plus ipilimumab. The chain links TRBV5-6 to TRBJ1-3; the D gene is possibly TRBD1 (6 bases). The clonotype was recovered from a human donor with non-small cell lung cancer who had a partial response to radiotherapy plus ipilimumab. CDR3 sequence: CASSLNQGSSGNIIYF. The CDR3 DNA sequence: TGTGCCAGCAGCTTGAACCAGGGGTCCTCTGGAAACATCATATATTTT.